The next 28 T cell receptor beta chains were all read from a single sample in a study of T cell responses to AZD1222 COVID-19 vaccine. Generated by immunoSEQ multiplex PCR, the TCRdb table keeps only in-frame clones and is missing some. The sample shows about 160,000 clones, 92% of them seen only once. The starting material was peripheral blood, obtained on day 0 of MenACWY control vaccination. The source is an adult in good health.

The chain uses TRBV18 and TRBJ1-5; possibly TRBD1 for D (5 bases). Germline V gene data show CDR1 as KGHSH and CDR2 as LQKENI. The V end was cut by 2 bases, the J end by 0 bases, with 14 bases between. The length of the CDR3 is 17 residues. CDR3: CASSPSATVNSNQPQHF. The CDR3 DNA reads as TGTGCCAGCTCACCATCTGCGACAGTGAATAGCAATCAGCCCCAGCATTTT.

The chain links TRBV19 to TRBJ2-1, with TRBD1 as a possible D gene (6 bases). The germline V and J ends were trimmed by 7 bases and 9 bases, with 13 bases remaining between them. CDR3 length equals 12 residues. The germline CDR1 and CDR2 sequences are LNHDA and SQIVND (reference sequence). The CDR3 is CASNSLGGEQFF. CDR3 bases: TGTGCCAGTAACTCACTAGGGGGTGAGCAGTTCTTC. Filled out from reference TRBV19 and TRBJ2-1, the complete variable domain reads DGGITQSPKYLFRKEGQNVTLSCEQNLNHDAMYWYRQDPGQGLRLIYYSQIVNDFQKGDIAEGYSVSREKKESFPLTVTSAQKNPTAFYLCASNSLGGEQFFGPGTRLTVL.

CDR3 nucleotides: TGCAGTGCTAGACTCTCCGGGGAGCTGTTTTTT. Translating gives CSARLSGELFF. The genes are TRBV20-1 and TRBJ2-2, with D uncertain. This CDR3 is 11 amino acids long. Germline lookup yields CDR1 DFQATT and CDR2 SNEGSKA (reference sequence). Trimming cost V 2 bases and J 6 bases, with 4 bases left between them.

This chain links TRBV5-1 with TRBJ2-1; 7 bases align to TRBD2. The J segment lost 0 bases and the V segment lost 4 bases, leaving 13 bases of the junction unmatched. The CDR3 extends over 18 amino acids. CDR1 is SGHRS and CDR2 is YFSETQ in the germline V gene. The CDR3, as DNA: TGCGCCAGCAGCCCGGCGACTAGCTTTTGGAGCTCCTACAATGAGCAGTTCTTC. Protein sequence: CASSPATSFWSSYNEQFF.

The chain carries TRBV19 and TRBJ2-1; 7 positions agree with TRBD2. This CDR3 is 17 amino acids long. The V and J ends lost 5 bases and 6 bases, in that order; junction bases with no gene match: 16. Germline V gives CDR1 LNHDA, CDR2 SQIVND (reference sequence). The CDR3 loop is CASSPERTRFYANEQFF. The CDR3 coding sequence is TGTGCCAGTAGTCCTGAACGGACTAGGTTTTATGCCAATGAGCAGTTCTTC.

V and J are TRBV5-1 and TRBJ2-5; TRBD2 aligns across 8 bases. The V gene's germline CDR1 is SGHRS and CDR2 YFSETQ. The V gene end was trimmed by 0 bases and the J gene end by 4 bases; junction bases not matched to a gene: 5. CDR3 length: 15 amino acids. The CDR3 nucleotides read TGCGCCAGCAGCTTGGCCCCCGGGGGGGCAGAGACCCAGTACTTC. Translation gives CASSLAPGGAETQYF.

The V and J genes are TRBV12-5 and TRBJ2-1, with D uncertain. CDR1 is LGHNT and CDR2 is FRNRAP in the germline V gene. The CDR3 has 12 residues. V gave up 7 bases and J gave up 10 bases, with 14 bases separating them. The CDR3 nucleotides are TGTGCTAGTGCAATAGCAGCGAGGGAGCAGTTCTTC. Translating gives CASAIAAREQFF.

The genes are TRBV19 and TRBJ1-5; D remains ambiguous. Germline V gene sequence: CDR1 LNHDA, CDR2 SQIVND (reference sequence). This CDR3 is 15 amino acids long. V was clipped by 2 bases and J by 0 bases, with 8 bases between them. In nucleotides, the CDR3 is TGTGCCAGTAGTATAACGGGATCTAGCAATCAGCCCCAGCATTTT. Its translation is CASSITGSSNQPQHF.

This chain connects TRBV28 to TRBJ2-7; TRBD2 matches 7 bases. Germline lookup yields CDR1 MDHEN and CDR2 SYDVKM. There are 14 residues in the CDR3. V lost 3 bases, J lost 6 bases, and 8 bases stayed unmatched. DNA of the CDR3: TGTGCCAGCAGTTTGAGGCGGGAGAAAGTCGAGCAGTACTTC. Protein: CASSLRREKVEQYF.

Remarks on this clone: The sample contains more than one DNA sequence encoding this CDR3. The chain is built from TRBV19 and TRBJ1-1; D gene unclear. There are 13 residues in the CDR3. The V end lost 3 bases, the J end lost 2 bases, and 7 bases lay between the germline ends. The V gene's germline CDR1 is LNHDA and CDR2 SQIVND (reference sequence). DNA of the CDR3: TGTGCCAGTAGTATTCAGACCAACACTGAAGCTTTCTTT. Translating it yields CASSIQTNTEAFF.

In its sample, this clone was seen once. The rearrangement joins TRBV27 to TRBJ2-7, with TRBD2 as a possible D gene (5 bases). The V and J ends lost 3 bases and 2 bases respectively, with 17 bases between them. The germline V gene has CDR1 MNHEY and CDR2 SMNVEV (reference sequence). The CDR3 runs to 16 residues. The CDR3: CASSFLVAGNPYEQYF. CDR3 bases: TGTGCCAGCAGTTTCCTCGTCGCGGGCAACCCCTACGAGCAGTACTTC.

This clone showed up just once. The chain employs TRBV6-5 and TRBJ2-3; 8 bases map to TRBD2. V shed 7 bases, J shed 1 base, and the junction held 7 bases outside the gene matches. From germline, CDR1 is MNHEY and CDR2 SVGAGI. The CDR3 extends over 15 amino acids. The CDR3 coding sequence is TGTGCCAGCAATCGGAAGCGGGAGCGCACAGATACGCAGTATTTT. Its protein is CASNRKRERTDTQYF.

The chain employs TRBV5-1 and TRBJ1-4, with D possibly matching TRBD1 (5 bases). Germline values: CDR1 SGHRS, CDR2 YFSETQ. V was clipped by 4 bases and J by 6 bases, with 16 bases between them. This CDR3 is 15 amino acids long. The DNA of the CDR3 is TGCGCCAGCAGCCCCGAGGCGGGGGGTGATGAAAAACTGTTTTTT. It is translated as CASSPEAGGDEKLFF.

The chain recombines TRBV18 with TRBJ2-6; 7 nucleotides align to TRBD1. With 6 bases clipped from V and 2 bases from J, the junction kept 4 bases outside the gene matches. Germline values: CDR1 KGHSH, CDR2 LQKENI. This CDR3 comprises 15 residues. The CDR3 loop reads CASSQTGTGANVLTF. The CDR3 DNA sequence: TGTGCCAGCTCCCAGACAGGGACTGGGGCCAACGTCCTGACTTTC.

The genes are TRBV7-2 and TRBJ1-2, with no clear D. Germline CDR1 and CDR2: SGHTA and FQGNSA. V gave up 0 bases and J gave up 7 bases, with 15 bases separating them. This CDR3 contains 15 residues. The CDR3 sequence: CASSLALDSRGGYTF. Here the CDR3 DNA reads TGTGCCAGCAGCTTAGCGCTTGACTCACGGGGTGGCTACACCTTC.

This chain links TRBV5-1 with TRBJ2-2; 11 bases align to TRBD1. This CDR3 has 16 amino acids. With V trimmed by 4 bases and J by 4 bases, 6 bases remained unmatched. Germline V gene data show CDR1 as SGHRS and CDR2 as YFSETQ. CDR3 in amino acids: CASSTGQGASTGELFF. The CDR3 nucleotides read TGCGCCAGCAGCACCGGACAGGGGGCAAGCACCGGGGAGCTGTTTTTT.

The V call is TRBV27, the J call TRBJ2-7; D might be TRBD2 (7 bases). Trimming took off 6 bases at V and 4 bases at J, with 16 bases between the two ends. The germline gives CDR1 MNHEY, CDR2 SMNVEV (reference sequence). There are 14 residues in the CDR3. The chain's CDR3 is CASRRGGGGYEQYF. CDR3 sequence (DNA): TGTGCCAGCAGGAGGGGAGGGGGTGGGTACGAGCAGTACTTC.

The genes are TRBV5-1 and TRBJ2-5; 11 nucleotides match TRBD2. Germline trimming cut 5 bases from V and 5 bases from J; bases unmatched to any gene: 8. Germline V lookup: CDR1 SGHRS, CDR2 YFSETQ. The CDR3 has 15 residues. CDR3 in amino acids: CASRLSGRAGETQYF. For the CDR3, the DNA is TGCGCCAGCAGGCTTAGCGGGAGGGCCGGGGAGACCCAGTACTTC.

This rearrangement joins TRBV5-1 to TRBJ1-6, with 7 bases fitting TRBD1. The germline V gene has CDR1 SGHRS and CDR2 YFSETQ. This CDR3 comprises 14 residues. The V segment lost 4 bases and the J segment 6 bases; nucleotides outside the gene matches: 4. The CDR3: CASSMGQTNSPLHF. The CDR3 bases are TGCGCCAGCAGCATGGGACAGACTAATTCACCCCTCCACTTT.

The V gene is TRBV30, the J gene TRBJ1-1; D not resolved. The CDR3 has 14 amino acids. Germline CDR1 and CDR2: GTSNPN and SVGIG (reference sequence). V lost 0 bases to trimming and J lost 0 bases, with 8 bases between them. The CDR3 sequence: CAWSVLHVNTEAFF. CDR3 nucleotide sequence: TGTGCCTGGAGTGTCCTACACGTGAACACTGAAGCTTTCTTT.

This chain uses TRBV11-3 with TRBJ1-1; no firm D call. Germline CDR1 SGHNT, CDR2 YENEEA. Between the trimmed V and J ends, which lost 1 base and 1 base, there was a span of 4 bases. CDR3 length equals 13 residues. In DNA form, the CDR3 reads TGTGCCAGCAGCTTAGGGAGGAACACTGAAGCTTTCTTT. Its translation is CASSLGRNTEAFF. Full variable domain (rest looked up from reference TRBV11-3 and TRBJ1-1): EAGVVQSPRYKIIEKKQPVAFWCNPISGHNTLYWYLQNLGQGPELLIRYENEEAVDDSQLPKDRFSAERLKGVDSTLKIQPAELGDSAVYLCASSLGRNTEAFFGQGTRLTVV.

As concerns this clone: This sample also contains other DNA sequences that code for the same CDR3. The chain couples TRBV29-1 to TRBJ2-7, with TRBD2 matching 7 bases. The germline V gene encodes CDR1 SQVTM and CDR2 ANQGSEA. After removal of 1 base from V and 3 bases from J, the junction contained 0 bases not matched to a gene. The CDR3 covers 12 residues. The DNA for the CDR3 is TGCAGCGTTGAAGGGGGGGGCTACGAGCAGTACTTC. This sequence encodes CSVEGGGYEQYF.

CDR3 sequence (DNA): TGTGCCAGCAGCAGAGACGGTGGCTACACCTTC. It encodes CASSRDGGYTF. The V gene is TRBV7-9, the J gene TRBJ1-2, with D unresolved. CDR3 length: 11 residues. Germline assignment: CDR1 SEHNR and CDR2 FQNEAQ (reference sequence). V was clipped by 5 bases and J by 7 bases, with 8 bases between them.

The J gene is TRBJ2-1, the V gene TRBV30; TRBD2 matches 8 bases. This CDR3 has 15 residues. Per the germline V gene, CDR1 is GTSNPN and CDR2 is SVGIG (reference sequence). Losses at the gene ends were 2 bases for V and 6 bases for J; bases not matched to a gene: 9. The CDR3 loop is CAWSITSGAFNEQFF. The CDR3 DNA sequence: TGTGCCTGGAGTATAACTAGCGGTGCCTTCAATGAGCAGTTCTTC. Complete variable domain (other parts from reference TRBV30 and TRBJ2-1): SQTIHQWPATLVQPVGSPLSLECTVEGTSNPNLYWYRQAAGRGLQLLFYSVGIGQISSEVPQNLSASRPQDRQFILSSKKLLLSDSGFYLCAWSITSGAFNEQFFGPGTRLTVL.

This rearrangement joins TRBV12-1 to TRBJ2-5; the table calls TRBD2, which could not be checked here. TRBV12-1 is described as a pseudogene. The CDR3 loop spans 17 amino acids. Here the CDR3 reads CASSSIRAGGRWETQYF. DNA of the CDR3: TGTGCCAGCAGCTCAATCAGAGCGGGAGGGCGTTGGGAGACCCAGTACTTC.

This chain uses TRBV19 with TRBJ1-1; 7 bases line up with TRBD1. This CDR3 is 14 amino acids long. Germline-derived CDR1 and CDR2 are LNHDA and SQIVND (reference sequence). With 9 bases clipped from V and 7 bases from J, the junction kept 14 bases outside the gene matches. CDR3 residues: CASAKLDREGEAFF. The CDR3 region has the DNA TGTGCCAGCGCCAAACTCGACAGGGAGGGTGAAGCTTTCTTT. Together with reference TRBV19 and TRBJ1-1, the CDR3 gives the full variable domain: DGGITQSPKYLFRKEGQNVTLSCEQNLNHDAMYWYRQDPGQGLRLIYYSQIVNDFQKGDIAEGYSVSREKKESFPLTVTSAQKNPTAFYLCASAKLDREGEAFFGQGTRLTVV.

The chain couples TRBV12-3 or TRBV12-4 to TRBJ1-5; 7 bases are shared with TRBD1. This CDR3 spans 10 amino acids. V lost 7 bases, J lost 13 bases, and 4 bases stayed unmatched. Written as DNA, the CDR3 is TGTGCCAGCATCCAGACAGGGCAGCATTTT. Residues: CASIQTGQHF.

This clone was observed many times. The chain combines TRBV7-3 with TRBJ2-2, with 8 bases identical to TRBD1. V trimming: 5 bases; J trimming: 3 bases; junction bases outside the gene matches: 5. Germline V gene sequence: CDR1 SGHTA, CDR2 FQGTGA. The CDR3 is made up of 15 amino acids. The CDR3, as DNA: TGTGCCAGCAGCCGGGACAGGACGGACACCGGGGAGCTGTTTTTT. Amino acid sequence: CASSRDRTDTGELFF.